Listed here are 30 T cell receptor beta chains from one sample, sequenced in a study of blood T cell repertoires in COVID-19. Assay used: immunoSEQ multiplex PCR; TCRdb lists only in-frame clones, some missing. The table includes 300,000 to 400,000 clones, approximately 90% detected once. The sequencing input was peripheral blood. The source of these receptors is a woman aged 18-29 years who had recovered from COVID-19.

The CDR3 here is CASSPSSGAGGEAFF. The CDR3 region has the DNA TGTGCCAGCAGCCCCAGCTCGGGGGCGGGGGGTGAAGCTTTCTTT. The rearrangement links TRBV7-9 to TRBJ1-1, with D possibly matching TRBD1 (6 bases). Germline V gives CDR1 SEHNR, CDR2 FQNEAQ (reference sequence). The CDR3 contains 15 residues. Trimming stripped 5 bases from V and 7 bases from J, with 20 bases between. Looking up the rest from reference TRBV7-9 and TRBJ1-1 gives the full variable domain: DTGVSQNPRHKITKRGQNVTFRCDPISEHNRLYWYRQTLGQGPEFLTYFQNEAQLEKSRLLSDRFSAERPKGSFSTLEIQRTEQGDSAMYLCASSPSSGAGGEAFFGQGTRLTVV.

This chain connects TRBV6-5 to TRBJ2-1; TRBD2 matches at 7 bases. The V segment lost 5 bases and the J segment 9 bases; nucleotides outside the gene matches: 1. This CDR3 is 11 amino acids long. CDR1 is MNHEY, CDR2 SVGAGI, per germline. The CDR3, as DNA: TGTGCCAGCAGTCAGCGGGGTGAGCAGTTCTTC. Amino acids: CASSQRGEQFF.

This clone was seen a few times. The CDR3 sequence: CASSHDPGSTDTQYF. In nucleotides, the CDR3 is TGTGCCAGCAGCCACGATCCAGGGTCCACAGATACGCAGTATTTT. The rearrangement links TRBV7-2 to TRBJ2-3; a weak D match, TRBD1 (5 bases). The CDR3 sequence is 15 residues long. The V gene's germline CDR1 is SGHTA and CDR2 FQGNSA. Trimming pared 5 bases from V and 2 bases from J, leaving 14 bases between.

This clone was counted a single time. V and J are TRBV19 and TRBJ1-1; D is unclear. There are 14 residues in the CDR3. Germline V gene data show CDR1 as LNHDA and CDR2 as SQIVND (reference sequence). V lost 2 bases and J 5 bases, leaving 12 bases between the germline ends. The CDR3 DNA reads TGTGCCAGTAGTATAATGGCAGGAGGGACTGAAGCTTTCTTT. Its translation is CASSIMAGGTEAFF.

This chain joins TRBV6-2 or TRBV6-3 and TRBJ2-5; D might be TRBD2 (5 bases). V lost 4 bases to trimming and J lost 3 bases, with 9 bases between them. The CDR3 is 13 residues long. Germline V gives CDR1 MNHEY, CDR2 SVGEGT. CDR3 sequence (DNA): TGTGCCAGCAGTTCCTACGGGAAAGAGACCCAGTACTTC. Its protein product is CASSSYGKETQYF.

The genes are TRBV19 and TRBJ1-5, with 9 bases aligning to TRBD1. V shed 4 bases, J shed 9 bases, and the junction held 7 bases outside the gene matches. From germline, CDR1 is LNHDA and CDR2 SQIVND (reference sequence). CDR3 length equals 14 residues. CDR3 sequence reads: CASSKQGASPPQHF. DNA for the CDR3: TGTGCCAGTAGTAAACAGGGGGCTTCCCCGCCCCAGCATTTT.

This chain links TRBV27 with TRBJ1-1; 10 bases line up with TRBD1. The junction had 7 bases not matched to a gene; V was cut back by 5 bases and J by 1 base. The CDR3 spans 16 residues. Germline V gives CDR1 MNHEY, CDR2 SMNVEV (reference sequence). The CDR3 here is CASSRAGQGPNTEAFF. For the CDR3, the DNA is TGTGCCAGCAGTAGAGCGGGACAGGGGCCGAACACTGAAGCTTTCTTT.

This chain links TRBV6-5 with TRBJ1-2; no clear D. Germline values: CDR1 MNHEY, CDR2 SVGAGI. There are 13 residues in the CDR3. Trimming removed 4 bases at V and 3 bases at J, with 9 bases between. Here the CDR3 reads CASSFRGYYGYTF. The CDR3 DNA is TGTGCCAGCAGTTTCCGGGGTTACTATGGCTACACCTTC.

This clone is a singleton in its sample. The chain has TRBV19 and TRBJ2-7; 8 bases are shared with TRBD1. This CDR3 is built from 13 residues. J lost 6 bases, V lost 9 bases, and 10 bases had no gene match. The germline V gene encodes CDR1 LNHDA and CDR2 SQIVND (reference sequence). The CDR3 coding sequence is TGTGCCAGGCCGGGACAGGTAGCTCGCGAGCAGTACGTC. Protein: CARPGQVAREQYV.

Comment on this clone: One junction end does not reproduce the germline sequence, and a read error may be involved. The V gene is TRBV12-3 or TRBV12-4, the J gene TRBJ2-1; TRBD2 might be the D (6 bases). CDR3 length: 12 amino acids. CDR3 nucleotides: TGTGCCAGCAAAAAAGGGGCGGAGGGAGGTATCTTC. Translated: CASKKGAEGGIF.

This chain connects TRBV29-1 to TRBJ2-1; TRBD2 is a possible D gene (5 bases). Germline loops: CDR1 SQVTM, CDR2 ANQGSEA. This CDR3 has 14 residues. The CDR3 protein is CSVTAGSSYNEQFF. The CDR3 bases are TGCAGTGTTACCGCGGGCAGCTCCTACAATGAGCAGTTCTTC.

V gene TRBV6-5 combines with J gene TRBJ1-2, with unresolved D. Trimming took 0 bases from V and 4 from J, leaving 12 bases between them. The CDR3 loop spans 15 amino acids. Germline V gene data show CDR1 as MNHEY and CDR2 as SVGAGI. For the CDR3, the DNA is TGTGCCAGCAGTTACTCACGGGGAGGTGGCTATGGCTACACCTTC. Its translation is CASSYSRGGGYGYTF.

V and J are TRBV4-3 and TRBJ2-2, with 14 nucleotides matching TRBD2. The CDR3 is 20 amino acids. Looked up from germline, CDR1 is LGHNA and CDR2 is YSLEER. V was pared by 2 bases and J by 0 bases, with 8 bases of the junction left unmatched. This CDR3 reads CASSQWIGLAGGTNTGELFF. The CDR3 DNA sequence: TGCGCCAGCAGCCAATGGATAGGACTAGCGGGAGGAACGAACACCGGGGAGCTGTTTTTT.

Only one count was recorded for this clone. This chain uses TRBV6-6 with TRBJ1-1; maybe TRBD1 (5 bases). The V end was cut by 7 bases, the J end by 5 bases, with 11 bases between. Per germline, CDR1 MNHNY and CDR2 SVGAGI (reference sequence). This CDR3 region has 12 residues. CDR3 sequence: CASKVGATEAFF. CDR3 in DNA: TGTGCCAGCAAGGTAGGGGCGACTGAAGCTTTCTTT.

This chain joins TRBV4-3 and TRBJ1-1; 8 bases are a match to TRBD1. The V gene's germline CDR1 is LGHNA and CDR2 YSLEER. The CDR3 covers 15 residues. Unmatched junction bases numbered 8, after V lost 1 base and J lost 7 bases. The DNA for the CDR3 is TGCGCCAGCAGCCAAGGAGGGGACAGGACCCTTGAAGCTTTCTTT. Amino acid sequence: CASSQGGDRTLEAFF.

V and J are TRBV6-6 and TRBJ1-6; possibly TRBD1 for D (6 bases). V was pared by 5 bases and J by 6 bases, with 20 bases between. This CDR3 is 17 amino acids long. The germline V gene has CDR1 MNHNY and CDR2 SVGAGI (reference sequence). The CDR3 reads CASSPRGGGTSNSPLHF. CDR3 bases: TGTGCCAGCAGTCCCCGAGGGGGGGGTACGAGTAATTCACCCCTCCACTTT.

V gene TRBV27 combines with J gene TRBJ1-1; 10 nucleotides line up with TRBD1. The V segment lost 3 bases and the J segment 1 base; nucleotides outside the gene matches: 20. CDR1 is MNHEY, CDR2 SMNVEV, per germline (reference sequence). This CDR3 has 21 amino acids. In DNA form, the CDR3 reads TGTGCCAGCAGTTTCCCCACCCCACCGGGACAGGGGACGCGGAAGAACACTGAAGCTTTCTTT. Encoded protein: CASSFPTPPGQGTRKNTEAFF.

The V gene is TRBV11-2, the J gene TRBJ2-3; D may be TRBD2 (6 bases). Per the germline V gene, CDR1 is SGHAT and CDR2 is FQNNGV. The CDR3 runs to 17 residues. Trimming removed 3 bases at V and 0 bases at J, with 16 bases between. The CDR3: CASSFGVAEDSTDTQYF. In DNA form, the CDR3 reads TGTGCCAGCAGCTTCGGGGTAGCGGAGGACAGCACAGATACGCAGTATTTT.

The CDR3 spells CASSRPTSGNEQFF. The CDR3 nucleotides read TGTGCCAGCAGTCGTCCTACTAGCGGGAATGAGCAGTTCTTC. The chain carries TRBV6-5 and TRBJ2-1, with 9 positions matching TRBD2. The CDR3 sequence is 14 residues long. The germline CDR1 and CDR2 sequences are MNHEY and SVGAGI. V dropped 5 bases and J dropped 7; count of bases not matched to a gene: 6.

The V and J genes are TRBV12-3 or TRBV12-4 and TRBJ2-1; unclear D gene. CDR3 length: 13 amino acids. With 0 bases removed from V and 8 bases from J, the gap between germline ends came to 8 bases. For the CDR3, the DNA is TGTGCCAGCAGTTTAGCGCGTTTTGATGAGCAGTTCTTC. This gives the protein CASSLARFDEQFF.

V usage is TRBV9 and J usage is TRBJ2-1; TRBD2 is a possible D gene (5 bases). V was shortened by 0 bases and J by 9 bases, with 22 bases between the two germline ends. Per germline, CDR1 SGDLS and CDR2 YYNGEE. The CDR3 is 17 residues long. As DNA, the CDR3 is TGTGCCAGCAGCGTAGCTGTCGGGGATAGCTTCAGCCTTGAGCAGTTCTTC. The encoded protein is CASSVAVGDSFSLEQFF.

The chain uses TRBV11-2 and TRBJ2-1; 11 nucleotides line up with TRBD2. Per the germline V gene, CDR1 is SGHAT and CDR2 is FQNNGV. CDR3 size: 19 residues. With 5 bases clipped from V and 2 bases from J, the junction kept 14 bases outside the gene matches. Here the CDR3 DNA reads TGTGCCAGCAGCCGATTCTCACCCCGGGGACTAGCGGCCTACAATGAGCAGTTCTTC. Translated, it gives CASSRFSPRGLAAYNEQFF.

The gene calls are TRBV13 and TRBJ2-3; TRBD2 agrees at 12 bases. This CDR3 comprises 18 residues. Trimming removed 7 bases from V and 0 bases from J; junction bases left unmatched: 11. Germline V gene sequence: CDR1 PRHDT, CDR2 FYEKMQ (reference sequence). The CDR3 DNA reads as TGTGCCAGCAACCACGGACTAGCGGGGACCACTAGCACAGATACGCAGTATTTT. Its protein is CASNHGLAGTTSTDTQYF.

The chain recombines TRBV7-9 with TRBJ2-4; D not resolved. Germline loops: CDR1 SEHNR, CDR2 FQNEAQ (reference sequence). V was clipped by 7 bases and J by 1 base, with 17 bases between them. The CDR3 length is 16 residues. CDR3 in DNA: TGTGCCAGCACCTCATTAATGCTAGAGGCCAAAAACATTCAGTACTTC. This gives the protein CASTSLMLEAKNIQYF.

J is TRBJ2-2 and V is TRBV19; 9 bases align to TRBD2. Germline-derived CDR1 and CDR2 are LNHDA and SQIVND (reference sequence). The CDR3 is 16 amino acids. J was trimmed by 5 bases and V by 5 bases; bases with no gene match: 9. The CDR3 coding sequence is TGTGCCAGTAGTGCCTTTAGCGGGAGACCTACCGGGGAGCTGTTTTTT. It yields the protein CASSAFSGRPTGELFF. Filled out from reference TRBV19 and TRBJ2-2, the complete variable domain reads DGGITQSPKYLFRKEGQNVTLSCEQNLNHDAMYWYRQDPGQGLRLIYYSQIVNDFQKGDIAEGYSVSREKKESFPLTVTSAQKNPTAFYLCASSAFSGRPTGELFFGEGSRLTVL.

The V gene is TRBV12-3 or TRBV12-4, the J gene TRBJ2-3, with 10 bases aligning to TRBD2. The CDR3 is 13 residues long. V gave up 6 bases and J gave up 5 bases; unmatched junction bases: 2. CDR3 in amino acids: CASSLAGVDTQYF. CDR3 coding DNA: TGTGCCAGCAGCCTAGCGGGAGTAGATACGCAGTATTTT.

CDR3 in amino acids: CASSYRTSGLNEQFF. The DNA for the CDR3 is TGTGCCAGCAGTTACCGGACTAGCGGCCTCAATGAGCAGTTCTTC. The chain combines TRBV6-5 with TRBJ2-1; 10 bases fit TRBD2. The CDR3 has 15 amino acids. Germline V lookup: CDR1 MNHEY, CDR2 SVGAGI. J was trimmed by 6 bases and V by 2 bases; bases with no gene match: 4.

J is TRBJ2-1 and V is TRBV7-9; 14 nucleotides agree with TRBD2. The CDR3 is 14 residues long. Germline V gives CDR1 SEHNR, CDR2 FQNEAQ (reference sequence). V was clipped by 7 bases and J by 12 bases; unmatched bases: 8. Here the CDR3 reads CASMRLAGGPGQFF. As DNA, the CDR3 is TGTGCCAGCATGAGACTAGCGGGAGGGCCGGGGCAGTTCTTC.

CDR3 residues: CAISESSLAGDLNIQYF. The CDR3, as DNA: TGTGCCATCAGTGAGTCTTCTCTAGCGGGAGATCTGAACATTCAGTACTTC. The chain couples TRBV10-3 to TRBJ2-4; 10 bases are shared with TRBD2. This CDR3 has 17 amino acids. V gave up 0 bases and J gave up 7 bases; unmatched junction bases: 9. The germline gives CDR1 ENHRY, CDR2 SYGVKD.

The V and J genes are TRBV11-3 and TRBJ1-2, with D perhaps TRBD1 (6 bases). The CDR3 extends over 15 amino acids. The ends were cut back, 5 bases at V and 0 bases at J, with 13 bases in the middle. Germline V gives CDR1 SGHNT, CDR2 YENEEA. The CDR3 here is CASSPYREPNYGYTF. CDR3 sequence (DNA): TGTGCCAGCAGCCCATACAGGGAACCTAACTATGGCTACACCTTC.